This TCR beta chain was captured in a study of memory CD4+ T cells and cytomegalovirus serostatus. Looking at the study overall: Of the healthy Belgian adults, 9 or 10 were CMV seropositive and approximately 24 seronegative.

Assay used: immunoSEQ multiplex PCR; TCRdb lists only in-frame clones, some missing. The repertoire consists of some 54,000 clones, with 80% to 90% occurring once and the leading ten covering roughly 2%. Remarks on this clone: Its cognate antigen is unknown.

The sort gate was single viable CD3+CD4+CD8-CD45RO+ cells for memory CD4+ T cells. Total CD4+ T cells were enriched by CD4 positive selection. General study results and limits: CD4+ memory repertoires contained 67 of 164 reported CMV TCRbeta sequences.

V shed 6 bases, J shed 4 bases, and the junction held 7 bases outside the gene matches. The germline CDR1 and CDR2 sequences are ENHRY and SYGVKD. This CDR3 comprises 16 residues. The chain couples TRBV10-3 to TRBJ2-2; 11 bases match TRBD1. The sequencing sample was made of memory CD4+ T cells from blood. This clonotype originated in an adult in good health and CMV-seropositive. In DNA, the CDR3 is TGTGCCATCAGCCCCGGGACAGGGGGTAGCACCGGGGAGCTGTTTTTT. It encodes CAISPGTGGSTGELFF.